Listed here are 30 T cell receptor beta chains from one sample, sequenced in a study of cytomegalovirus exposure and HLA in healthy donors. It was with 60 Vbeta and 13 Jbeta primers that the PCR ran. The assay was immunoSEQ multiplex PCR, and TCRdb's table has in-frame clones only and misses some. Of about 200,000 clones listed, roughly 80% are singletons. The sequenced sample was PBMCs. These receptors were collected from a man in his thirties or forties in good health and CMV-seronegative.

The chain couples TRBV18 to TRBJ2-2, with D hard to call. The germline V gene encodes CDR1 KGHSH and CDR2 LQKENI. The CDR3 runs to 15 residues. Trimming shortened V by 3 bases and J by 5 bases, and 13 bases separated the two germline ends. CDR3 amino acids: CASSPGLELTGELFF. In DNA, the CDR3 is TGTGCCAGCTCACCGGGCCTGGAATTAACCGGGGAGCTGTTTTTT.

The J gene is TRBJ1-1, the V gene TRBV27; no reliable D call. V was shortened by 2 bases and J by 1 base, with 8 bases between the two germline ends. CDR1 is MNHEY, CDR2 SMNVEV, per germline (reference sequence). CDR3 length: 14 amino acids. CDR3 nucleotide sequence: TGTGCCAGCAGTTTAGGGCAGCCGAACACTGAAGCTTTCTTT. This gives the protein CASSLGQPNTEAFF.

CDR3 in DNA: TGTGCCAGCAGCCCTGGACAGGGGGGGATCACCGGGGAGCTGTTTTTT. Its protein product is CASSPGQGGITGELFF. The chain has TRBV6-6 and TRBJ2-2; TRBD1 matches 10 bases. Unmatched junction bases numbered 8, after V lost 6 bases and J lost 4 bases. The CDR3 covers 16 residues. Germline CDR1 and CDR2: MNHNY and SVGAGI (reference sequence).

This chain joins TRBV21-1 and TRBJ2-7; the table gives TRBD2 as D, unverified against the DNA. TRBV21-1 is a pseudogene segment. The CDR3 has 18 residues. Here the CDR3 reads CASSKEWTSLSTSYEQYF. The DNA for the CDR3 is TGTGCCAGCAGCAAAGAATGGACTAGCCTGTCGACCTCCTACGAGCAGTACTTC.

The V and J genes are TRBV4-2 and TRBJ1-2; D uncertain. The CDR3 totals 13 residues. Germline CDR1 and CDR2: LGHNA and YNFKEQ. V was cut by 3 bases and J by 0 bases, with 5 bases left in between. CDR3 bases: TGTGCCAGCAGCCAGCAGGCTAACTATGGCTACACCTTC. It encodes CASSQQANYGYTF.

V usage is TRBV18 and J usage is TRBJ2-7; 11 nucleotides line up with TRBD2. Losses at the gene ends were 4 bases for V and 5 bases for J; bases not matched to a gene: 7. The CDR3 is 15 amino acids. Per the germline V gene, CDR1 is KGHSH and CDR2 is LQKENI. Here the CDR3 reads CASSRTSGGFHEQYF. CDR3 coding DNA: TGTGCCAGCTCACGTACTAGCGGGGGTTTCCACGAGCAGTACTTC.

The gene calls are TRBV7-2 and TRBJ1-6, with a possible D match to TRBD1 (5 bases). CDR3 length: 14 amino acids. The V end was cut by 1 base, the J end by 9 bases, with 10 bases between. Germline CDR1 SGHTA, CDR2 FQGNSA. The CDR3 nucleotides read TGTGCCAGCAGCTTAGAGCGGGGGATTTCACCCCTCCACTTT. Protein product: CASSLERGISPLHF.

The chain couples TRBV27 to TRBJ2-7, with D possibly being TRBD2 (5 bases). The CDR3 covers 14 residues. V was shortened by 6 bases and J by 2 bases, with 14 bases between the two germline ends. The germline gives CDR1 MNHEY, CDR2 SMNVEV (reference sequence). CDR3 in DNA: TGTGCCAGCAGCAGAGCTACTAGAACCTACGAGCAGTACTTC. Its translation is CASSRATRTYEQYF.

The chain is built from TRBV6-5 and TRBJ1-4, with a tentative D call TRBD1 (6 bases). V gave up 0 bases and J gave up 8 bases, with 10 bases separating them. The germline V gene has CDR1 MNHEY and CDR2 SVGAGI. This CDR3 spans 14 amino acids. This chain's CDR3 is CASSYSRQAEKLFF. The CDR3 DNA follows: TGTGCCAGCAGTTACTCGCGACAGGCGGAAAAACTGTTTTTT.

The chain couples TRBV5-1 to TRBJ2-5; 12 nucleotides agree with TRBD2. Trimming removed 5 bases from V and 1 base from J; junction bases left unmatched: 3. The CDR3 spans 15 residues. CDR1 and CDR2 (germline): SGHRS, YFSETQ. CDR3 in DNA: TGCGCCAGCAGGGGACTAGCGGGTCGCCAAGAGACCCAGTACTTC. Its translation: CASRGLAGRQETQYF. Supplemented by reference TRBV5-1 and TRBJ2-5, the full variable domain reads KAGVTQTPRYLIKTRGQQVTLSCSPISGHRSVSWYQQTPGQGLQFLFEYFSETQRNKGNFPGRFSGRQFSNSRSEMNVSTLELGDSALYLCASRGLAGRQETQYFGPGTRLLVL.

The V gene is TRBV6-5, the J gene TRBJ1-1, with D perhaps matching TRBD1 (5 bases). This CDR3 is built from 15 residues. Germline CDR1 is MNHEY and CDR2 is SVGAGI. Trimming left V 0 bases short and J 6 bases short, with 14 bases between. In DNA, the CDR3 is TGTGCCAGCAGTTACTCGGGGGGGTCTTTGGCTGAAGCTTTCTTT. It codes for CASSYSGGSLAEAFF.

This clone showed up just once. The chain combines TRBV7-9 with TRBJ1-1; possible D gene TRBD1, 6 bases. The CDR3 runs 14 residues. Germline V lookup: CDR1 SEHNR, CDR2 FQNEAQ (reference sequence). Trimming stripped 4 bases from V and 3 bases from J, with 12 bases between. CDR3 residues: CASSSTGRDTEAFF. DNA of the CDR3: TGTGCCAGCAGCTCCACAGGGCGGGACACTGAAGCTTTCTTT.

For this clone: At the DNA level, this CDR3 is encoded by other sequences in the same sample as well. This sequence joins TRBV27 and TRBJ1-2; 10 positions agree with TRBD1. CDR3 length: 15 amino acids. With V trimmed by 3 bases and J by 2 bases, 3 bases remained unmatched. The germline gives CDR1 MNHEY, CDR2 SMNVEV (reference sequence). The CDR3 loop is CASSFRQGANYGYTF. As DNA, the CDR3 is TGTGCCAGCAGTTTCAGACAGGGGGCGAACTATGGCTACACCTTC.

The CDR3 DNA sequence: TGCGCCAGCAGCCGAGCCCTCACAGGGGTACGGGGCTACACCTTC. This encodes CASSRALTGVRGYTF. The V gene is TRBV4-1, the J gene TRBJ1-2; TRBD1 agrees at 7 bases. This CDR3 has 15 amino acids. Germline V lookup: CDR1 MGHRA, CDR2 YSYEKL. Trimming took 4 bases from V and 8 from J; bases not matched to a gene: 13.

The chain links TRBV7-9 to TRBJ2-7; 7 bases are a match to TRBD1. Germline-derived CDR1 and CDR2 are SEHNR and FQNEAQ (reference sequence). V lost 4 bases, J lost 2 bases, and 5 bases stayed unmatched. This CDR3 comprises 14 residues. For the CDR3, the DNA is TGTGCCAGCAGCTCCCGGGACAGCGCCTACGAGCAGTACTTC. Translated: CASSSRDSAYEQYF. The full variable domain, its missing parts supplied by reference TRBV7-9 and TRBJ2-7, is DTGVSQNPRHKITKRGQNVTFRCDPISEHNRLYWYRQTLGQGPEFLTYFQNEAQLEKSRLLSDRFSAERPKGSFSTLEIQRTEQGDSAMYLCASSSRDSAYEQYFGPGTRLTVT.

This chain joins TRBV6-6 and TRBJ1-3, with D tentatively TRBD1 (5 bases). This CDR3 has 15 residues. CDR1 is MNHNY and CDR2 is SVGAGI in the germline V gene (reference sequence). V was cut by 0 bases and J by 7 bases, with 13 bases left in between. The CDR3 here is CASSYSVAQGNTIYF. As DNA, the CDR3 is TGTGCCAGCAGTTACTCGGTGGCTCAGGGCAACACCATATATTTT.

This clone was seen once. J is TRBJ2-2 and V is TRBV28; D may be TRBD1 (5 bases). Looked up from germline, CDR1 is MDHEN and CDR2 is SYDVKM. CDR3 size: 13 residues. V gave up 2 bases and J gave up 11 bases, with 12 bases separating them. In DNA, the CDR3 is TGTGCCAGCAGTTTAGCAGGGAACGGTGAGCTGTTTTTT. Protein sequence: CASSLAGNGELFF.

As for this clone: Germline and junction disagree at one end, which may indicate a read error. The gene calls are TRBV5-1 and TRBJ2-2, with TRBD2 matching over 10 bases. Germline assignment: CDR1 SGHRS and CDR2 YFSETQ. The CDR3 is 19 amino acids. The CDR3 spells CASSLVPPSGGSNTGKLFF. CDR3 DNA: TGCGCCAGCAGCTTGGTACCTCCTAGCGGGGGCTCGAACACCGGGAAGCTGTTTTTT.

V usage is TRBV15 and J usage is TRBJ2-7, with D possibly being TRBD2 (5 bases). Trimming left V 0 bases short and J 2 bases short, with 17 bases between. The CDR3 spans 17 residues. The germline CDR1 and CDR2 sequences are LNHNV and YYDKDF (reference sequence). CDR3 coding DNA: TGTGCCACCAGCAGAGATGTAGGGTTCAGGCGGGCCTACGAGCAGTACTTC. Its translation is CATSRDVGFRRAYEQYF. The full variable domain, in which reference TRBV15 and TRBJ2-7 provide the parts outside the CDR3, is DAMVIQNPRYQVTQFGKPVTLSCSQTLNHNVMYWYQQKSSQAPKLLFHYYDKDFNNEADTPDNFQSRRPNTSFCFLDIRSPGLGDTAMYLCATSRDVGFRRAYEQYFGPGTRLTVT.

The chain combines TRBV19 with TRBJ1-5, with TRBD1 matching 8 bases. CDR1 is LNHDA and CDR2 is SQIVND in the germline V gene (reference sequence). The CDR3 extends over 15 amino acids. V shed 4 bases, J shed 4 bases, and the junction held 6 bases outside the gene matches. As DNA, the CDR3 is TGTGCCAGTAGTAACGACAGGGGAAGTAATCAGCCCCAGCATTTT. It yields the protein CASSNDRGSNQPQHF. Full variable domain (rest looked up from reference TRBV19 and TRBJ1-5): DGGITQSPKYLFRKEGQNVTLSCEQNLNHDAMYWYRQDPGQGLRLIYYSQIVNDFQKGDIAEGYSVSREKKESFPLTVTSAQKNPTAFYLCASSNDRGSNQPQHFGDGTRLSIL.

The rearrangement links TRBV23-1 to TRBJ2-7; 11 nucleotides agree with TRBD1. TRBV23-1 is noted as an ORF with a role that remains uncertain. The CDR3 sequence is 17 residues long. V shed 4 bases, J shed 2 bases, and the junction held 10 bases outside the gene matches. The CDR3 loop reads CASSPHRDRGFTYEQYF. The CDR3 DNA is TGCGCCAGCAGTCCGCACCGGGACAGGGGGTTTACCTACGAGCAGTACTTC.

The chain recombines TRBV6-5 with TRBJ2-7; the match to TRBD1 covers 9 bases. The CDR3 is 13 amino acids. Germline V CDR1 and CDR2: MNHEY, SVGAGI. The trim removed 6 bases at V and 1 base at J, leaving 1 base unmatched. CDR3 DNA: TGTGCCAGCAGGGACAGGGGATCCTACGAGCAGTACTTC. Amino acids: CASRDRGSYEQYF.

This clone was seen a few times. The chain has TRBV5-4 and TRBJ1-6; D uncertain. Trimming left V 0 bases short and J 4 bases short, with 14 bases between. The V gene's germline CDR1 is SGHNT and CDR2 YYREEE (reference sequence). The CDR3 spans 17 residues. The CDR3 nucleotides are TGTGCCAGCAGCTTGGCCGTCGGGTATCAATATAATTCACCCCTCCACTTT. It translates to CASSLAVGYQYNSPLHF.

This clone was counted only a few times. V gene TRBV2 combines with J gene TRBJ2-1; D not certain. Germline V gives CDR1 SNHLY, CDR2 FYNNEI. The V gene lost 5 bases and the J gene lost 5 bases, with 13 bases spanning the gap. CDR3 length: 14 residues. The CDR3 spells CASSLRRPNNEQFF. CDR3 nucleotide sequence: TGTGCCAGCAGTCTAAGGCGGCCCAACAATGAGCAGTTCTTC.

J is TRBJ2-5 and V is TRBV4-2; D unclear. This CDR3 has 14 residues. Germline-derived CDR1 and CDR2 are LGHNA and YNFKEQ. Trimming left V 2 bases short and J 5 bases short, with 12 bases between. CDR3 DNA sequence: TGTGCCAGCAGCCAATCGACTGCGATGGAGACCCAGTACTTC. Encoded protein: CASSQSTAMETQYF.

The chain joins TRBV27 to TRBJ2-5, with 8 nucleotides matching TRBD2. The CDR3 runs to 16 residues. Trimming removed 1 base from V and 3 bases from J; junction bases left unmatched: 7. The germline CDR1 and CDR2 sequences are MNHEY and SMNVEV (reference sequence). The DNA of the CDR3 is TGTGCCAGCAGTTTATACTGGCGGGGGGCGAAAGAGACCCAGTACTTC. Encoded protein: CASSLYWRGAKETQYF.

As regards this clone: One junction end disagrees with the germline gene, perhaps due to a read error. V gene TRBV18 combines with J gene TRBJ1-3; 9 nucleotides agree with TRBD1. The CDR3 covers 16 residues. The germline gives CDR1 KGHSH, CDR2 LQKENI. CDR3 protein: CASSPPQGQGGSTIYF. The CDR3, as DNA: TGTGCCAGCTCACCACCCCAGGGACAGGGTGGAAGCACCATATATTTT.

This clone was counted a single time. The chain carries TRBV4-2 and TRBJ1-4; 8 bases align to TRBD1. The CDR3 covers 16 residues. CDR1 is LGHNA and CDR2 is YNFKEQ in the germline V gene. The V and J ends lost 4 bases and 8 bases, in that order; junction bases with no gene match: 12. This CDR3 is CASSPYQGAEGEKLFF. The CDR3 DNA sequence: TGTGCCAGCAGCCCTTATCAGGGGGCTGAAGGGGAAAAACTGTTTTTT.

This chain connects TRBV7-8 to TRBJ1-1; the match to TRBD1 covers 9 bases. CDR1 and CDR2 (germline): SGHVS, FQNEAQ. There are 18 residues in the CDR3. Trimming removed 6 bases from V and 3 bases from J; junction bases left unmatched: 17. CDR3 sequence: CASSSPPWDRARHTEAFF. The CDR3 nucleotides are TGTGCCAGCAGTTCCCCTCCGTGGGACAGGGCTAGGCACACTGAAGCTTTCTTT. The full variable domain, with the rest looked up from reference TRBV7-8 and TRBJ1-1, is GAGVSQSPRYKVAKRGQDVALRCDPISGHVSLFWYQQALGQGPEFLTYFQNEAQLDKSGLPSDRFFAERPEGSVSTLKIQRTQQEDSAVYLCASSSPPWDRARHTEAFFGQGTRLTVV.

The gene calls are TRBV6-5 and TRBJ2-1; 8 bases map to TRBD2. The CDR3 sequence is 15 residues long. The germline gives CDR1 MNHEY, CDR2 SVGAGI. Trimming removed 4 bases from V and 7 bases from J; junction bases left unmatched: 9. The CDR3 sequence: CASSFGGGSENEQFF. For the CDR3, the DNA is TGTGCCAGCAGTTTCGGGGGGGGGTCTGAGAATGAGCAGTTCTTC.